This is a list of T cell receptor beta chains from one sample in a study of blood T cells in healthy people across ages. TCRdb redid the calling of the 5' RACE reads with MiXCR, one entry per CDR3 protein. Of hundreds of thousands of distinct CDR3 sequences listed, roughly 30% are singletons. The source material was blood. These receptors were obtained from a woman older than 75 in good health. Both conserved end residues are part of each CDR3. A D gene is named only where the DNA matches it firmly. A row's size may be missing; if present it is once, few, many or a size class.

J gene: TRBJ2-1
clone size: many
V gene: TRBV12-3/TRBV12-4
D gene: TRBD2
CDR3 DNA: TGTGCCAGCGCCCGGGAGGGGTGGGGGGGCCAATACAATGAGCAGTTCTTC
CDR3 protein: CASAREGWGGQYNEQFF

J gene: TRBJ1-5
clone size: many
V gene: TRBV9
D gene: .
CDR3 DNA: TGTGCCAGCAGCGAACGGGACATAAGCAATCAGCCCCAGCATTTT
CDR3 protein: CASSERDISNQPQHF

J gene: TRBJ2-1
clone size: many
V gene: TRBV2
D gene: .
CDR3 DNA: TGTGCCAGCAAAGACAATGAGCAGTTCTTC
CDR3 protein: CASKDNEQFF

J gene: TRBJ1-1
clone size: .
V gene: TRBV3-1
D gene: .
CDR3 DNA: TGTGCCAGCAGCCAAGATTTTGGCACTGAAGCTTTCTTT
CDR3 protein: CASSQDFGTEAFF

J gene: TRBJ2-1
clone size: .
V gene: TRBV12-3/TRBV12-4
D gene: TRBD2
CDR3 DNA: TGTGCCAGCAGCCGTGACAATGCGGGGGGGAGTGAGCAGTTCTTC
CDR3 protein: CASSRDNAGGSEQFF

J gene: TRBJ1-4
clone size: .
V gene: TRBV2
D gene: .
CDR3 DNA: TGTGCCAGCTCGGCCCGTTCTAATGAAAAACTGTTTTTT
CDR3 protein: CASSARSNEKLFF

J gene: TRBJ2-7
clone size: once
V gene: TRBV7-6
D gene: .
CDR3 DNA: TGTGCCAGCGGCTTATCGCAGGCCAGTGAGCAGTACTTC
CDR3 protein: CASGLSQASEQYF

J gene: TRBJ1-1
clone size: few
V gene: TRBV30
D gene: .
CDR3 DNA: TGTGCCTGGAGTGGACCCGGGGCGAACACTGAAGCTTTCTTT
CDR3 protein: CAWSGPGANTEAFF

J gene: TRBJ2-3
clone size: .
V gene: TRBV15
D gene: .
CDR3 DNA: TGTGCCACCAGCAGAGATCGTCATTTGGATACGCAGTATTTT
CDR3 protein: CATSRDRHLDTQYF

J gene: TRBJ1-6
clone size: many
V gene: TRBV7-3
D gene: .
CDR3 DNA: TGTGCCAGCAGTTTCCGGGAGTCTGGTTCACCCCTCCACTTT
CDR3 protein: CASSFRESGSPLHF

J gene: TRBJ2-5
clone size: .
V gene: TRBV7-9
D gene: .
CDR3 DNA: TGTGCCAGCAGCATCCACCTAGAGCAGTACTTC
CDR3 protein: CASSIHLEQYF

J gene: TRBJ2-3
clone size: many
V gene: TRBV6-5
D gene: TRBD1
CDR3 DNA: TGTGCCAGCAGCCCCGGGACAGGGGGCTGGGATACGCAGTATTTT
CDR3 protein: CASSPGTGGWDTQYF

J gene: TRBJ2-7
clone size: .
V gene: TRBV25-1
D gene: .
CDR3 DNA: TGTGCCAGCAGTGCCGGACAAGCCTACGAGCAGTACTTC
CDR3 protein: CASSAGQAYEQYF

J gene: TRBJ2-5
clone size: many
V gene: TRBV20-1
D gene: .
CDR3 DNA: TGCAGTGCTAGAGAGTTCTATATGCCCTCCCAAGAGACCCAGTACTTC
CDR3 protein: CSAREFYMPSQETQYF

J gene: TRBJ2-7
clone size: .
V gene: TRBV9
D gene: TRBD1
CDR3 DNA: TGTGCCAGCAGCGTAGAGACAGGGCTGTCCTACGAGCAGCACTTC
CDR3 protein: CASSVETGLSYEQHF

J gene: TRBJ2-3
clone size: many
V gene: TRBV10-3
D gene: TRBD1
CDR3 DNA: TGTGCCATCCGTTCGGGACAGGGGGGAAGGAATAGCCCGAGCACAGATACGCAGTATTTT
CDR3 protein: CAIRSGQGGRNSPSTDTQYF

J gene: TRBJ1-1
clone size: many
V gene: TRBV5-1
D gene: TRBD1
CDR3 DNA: TGCGCCAGCAGCCCTGGACAGGGGATCATGGCTGAAGCTTTCTTT
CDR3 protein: CASSPGQGIMAEAFF

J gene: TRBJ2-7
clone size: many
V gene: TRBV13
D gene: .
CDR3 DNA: TGTGCCAGCAGCCCCAGGGAGACGAGGTACGAGCAGTACTTC
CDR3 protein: CASSPRETRYEQYF

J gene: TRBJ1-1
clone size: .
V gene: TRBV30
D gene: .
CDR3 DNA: TGTGCCTCTACGTCACTCGCGGGCGAAGCTTTCTTT
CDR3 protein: CASTSLAGEAFF

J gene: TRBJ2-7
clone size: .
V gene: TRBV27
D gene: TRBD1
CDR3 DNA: TGTGCCAGCAGGACAGGGTCCCACGAGCAGTACTTC
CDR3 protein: CASRTGSHEQYF

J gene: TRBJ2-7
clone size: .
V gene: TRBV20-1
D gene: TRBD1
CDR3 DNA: TGCAGTGCTACCGTCCGACAGGGCGTCTCCTACGAGCAGTACTTC
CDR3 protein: CSATVRQGVSYEQYF

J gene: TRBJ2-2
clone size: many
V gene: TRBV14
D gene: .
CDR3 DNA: TGTGCCAGCAGCCAGGGAGTTGCCGGGGAGCTGTTTTTT
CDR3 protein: CASSQGVAGELFF

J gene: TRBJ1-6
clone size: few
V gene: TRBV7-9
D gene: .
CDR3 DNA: TGTGCCAGCAGCTTAGCAAACAAGGGCTCACCCCTCCACTTT
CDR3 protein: CASSLANKGSPLHF

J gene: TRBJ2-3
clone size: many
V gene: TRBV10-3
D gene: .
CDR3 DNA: TGTGCCATCAAAAGGGGGGCCCCCACAGATACGCAGTATTTT
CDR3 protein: CAIKRGAPTDTQYF

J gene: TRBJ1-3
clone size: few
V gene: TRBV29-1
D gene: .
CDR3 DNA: TGCAGCGTGGCGGGACACCCAGACTCTGGAAACACCATATATTTT
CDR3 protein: CSVAGHPDSGNTIYF

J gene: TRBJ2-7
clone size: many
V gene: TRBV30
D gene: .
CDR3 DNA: TGTGCCTGGAGTCATCTTAACGAGCAGTACTTC
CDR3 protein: CAWSHLNEQYF

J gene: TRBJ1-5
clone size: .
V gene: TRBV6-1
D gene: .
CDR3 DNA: TGTGCCAGCACCCCAGGGCGGGGGGATAGCAATCAGCCCCAGCATTTT
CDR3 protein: CASTPGRGDSNQPQHF

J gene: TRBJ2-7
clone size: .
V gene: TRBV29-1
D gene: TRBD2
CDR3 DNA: TGCAGCGTTGCTGGACTAGCGGTAACCTACGAGCAGTACTTC
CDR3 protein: CSVAGLAVTYEQYF

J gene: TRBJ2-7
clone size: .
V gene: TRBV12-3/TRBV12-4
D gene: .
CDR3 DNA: TGTGCCAGCAGAGTAGCGGAGGGCTACGAGCAGTACTTC
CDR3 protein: CASRVAEGYEQYF

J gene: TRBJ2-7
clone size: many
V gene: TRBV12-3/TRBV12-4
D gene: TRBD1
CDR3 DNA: TGTGCCAGCAGTTACGGACAGGAGCGGCGCGAGCAGTACTTC
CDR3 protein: CASSYGQERREQYF

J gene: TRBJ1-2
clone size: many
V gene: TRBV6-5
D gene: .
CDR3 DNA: .
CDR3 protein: CASTSGGEGGYGYTF

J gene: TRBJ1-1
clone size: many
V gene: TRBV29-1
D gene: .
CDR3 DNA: TGCAGCGCCCGAGGGGGGGTCCAAACCAACACTGAAGCTTTCTTT
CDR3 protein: CSARGGVQTNTEAFF

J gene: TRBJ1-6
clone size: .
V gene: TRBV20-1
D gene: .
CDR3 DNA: TGCAGTGCTAGGAGGACTGCTAATTCACCCCTCCACTTT
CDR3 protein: CSARRTANSPLHF

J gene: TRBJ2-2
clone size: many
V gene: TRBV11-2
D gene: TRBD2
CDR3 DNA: TGTGCCAGCAGCTTAGTCGGGACTAGCGGGGCTGTCGGGGAGCTGTTTTTT
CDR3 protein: CASSLVGTSGAVGELFF

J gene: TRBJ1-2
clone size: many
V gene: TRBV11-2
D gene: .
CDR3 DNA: TGTGCCAGCAGCCCCCGGGGCAGGGACCGTTATGGCTACACCTTC
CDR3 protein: CASSPRGRDRYGYTF

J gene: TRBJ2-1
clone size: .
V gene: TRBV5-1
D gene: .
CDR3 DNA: TGCGCCAGCAGCTTGGCCGCAGACAATGAGCAGTTCTTC
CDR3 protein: CASSLAADNEQFF

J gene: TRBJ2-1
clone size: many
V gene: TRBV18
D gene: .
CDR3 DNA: TGTGCCAGCAAGGGGGGAAGCTCCTACAATGAGCAGTTCTTC
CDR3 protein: CASKGGSSYNEQFF

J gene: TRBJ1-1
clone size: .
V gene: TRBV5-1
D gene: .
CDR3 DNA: TGCGCCAGCAGCCCCCCGGCTGGGGGCACTGAAGCTTTCTTT
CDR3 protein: CASSPPAGGTEAFF

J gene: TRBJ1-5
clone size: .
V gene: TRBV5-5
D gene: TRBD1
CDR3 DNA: TGTGCCAGCAGCGTGGGACAGGCTAATCAGCCCCAGCATTTT
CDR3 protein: CASSVGQANQPQHF

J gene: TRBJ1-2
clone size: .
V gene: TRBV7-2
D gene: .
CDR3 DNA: TGTGCCAGCAGCTTGAACGTCCCAGGGAACTATGGCTACACCTTC
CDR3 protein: CASSLNVPGNYGYTF

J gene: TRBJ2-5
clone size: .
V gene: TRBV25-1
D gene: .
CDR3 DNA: TGTGCCAGCAGTGCGGCGGGGCGGGAGACCCAGTACTTC
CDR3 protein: CASSAAGRETQYF

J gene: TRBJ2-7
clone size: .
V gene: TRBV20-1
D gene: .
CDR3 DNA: TGCAGTGCTAGTGGACGAAGCGAGCAGTACTTC
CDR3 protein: CSASGRSEQYF

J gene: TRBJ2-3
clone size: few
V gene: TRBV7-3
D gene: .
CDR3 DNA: TGTGCCAGCAGCCCAAAAGGAGGGGTCAGCACAGATACGCAGTATTTT
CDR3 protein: CASSPKGGVSTDTQYF

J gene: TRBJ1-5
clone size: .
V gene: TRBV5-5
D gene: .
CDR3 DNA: TGTGCCAGCAGCTTCCGGTCCAATCAGCCCCAGCATTTT
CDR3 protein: CASSFRSNQPQHF

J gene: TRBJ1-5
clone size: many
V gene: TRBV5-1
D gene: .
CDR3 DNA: TGCGCCAGCAGCTTGTCGGGGAACAGCAATCAGCCCCAGCATTTT
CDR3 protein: CASSLSGNSNQPQHF

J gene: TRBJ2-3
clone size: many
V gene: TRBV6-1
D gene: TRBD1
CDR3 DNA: TGTGCCAGCAGTGAGCCGGGACAGTCTCACAAAGAGGGGCAGTATTTT
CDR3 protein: CASSEPGQSHKEGQYF

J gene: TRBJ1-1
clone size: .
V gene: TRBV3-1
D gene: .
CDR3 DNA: TGTGCCAGCAGCCTTCTCGGGGCACTGAACACTGAAGCTTTCTTT
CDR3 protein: CASSLLGALNTEAFF